The next 29 T cell receptor beta chains were all read from a single sample in a study of OX40 agonist ivuxolimab in advanced cancers. Repertoires were generated with immunoSEQ multiplex PCR, while TCRdb's copy carries only in-frame clones and drops some. The sample records tens of thousands of clones, roughly 92% being singletons. This sample comprised CD4+ or CD8+ T cells sorted from blood, obtained in a trial of the OX40 agonist ivuxolimab. The origin of the receptors is an adult with an advanced solid tumor such as melanoma, head and neck, liver or kidney cancer.

This chain joins TRBV7-9 and TRBJ2-2; 8 nucleotides match TRBD2. This CDR3 comprises 19 residues. The V and J ends lost 1 base and 4 bases, in that order; junction bases with no gene match: 14. CDR1 is SEHNR and CDR2 is FQNEAQ in the germline V gene (reference sequence). CDR3 loop: CASSLGAAGGTRGTGELFF. CDR3 sequence (DNA): TGTGCCAGCAGCTTAGGGGCTGCGGGAGGTACCCGAGGCACCGGGGAGCTGTTTTTT. Full variable domain (rest looked up from reference TRBV7-9 and TRBJ2-2): DTGVSQNPRHKITKRGQNVTFRCDPISEHNRLYWYRQTLGQGPEFLTYFQNEAQLEKSRLLSDRFSAERPKGSFSTLEIQRTEQGDSAMYLCASSLGAAGGTRGTGELFFGEGSRLTVL.

The V gene is TRBV28, the J gene TRBJ1-5; 9 bases are shared with TRBD1. After removal of 8 bases from V and 2 bases from J, the junction contained 4 bases not matched to a gene. CDR1 and CDR2 from the germline V gene are MDHEN and SYDVKM. The CDR3 loop spans 14 amino acids. The CDR3: CASGTGFGNQPQHF. The CDR3 DNA is TGTGCCAGCGGGACAGGGTTCGGCAATCAGCCCCAGCATTTT.

The chain joins TRBV7-8 to TRBJ2-7; a weak D match, TRBD1 (5 bases). Trimming cost V 5 bases and J 1 base, with 18 bases left between them. CDR1 and CDR2 from the germline V gene are SGHVS and FQNEAQ. This CDR3 region has 16 residues. DNA for the CDR3: TGTGCCAGCAGCCGACAGTTTGGGCAGGATTCCTACGAGCAGTACTTC. Translating gives CASSRQFGQDSYEQYF. Combining the CDR3 with reference TRBV7-8 and TRBJ2-7 gives the whole variable domain GAGVSQSPRYKVAKRGQDVALRCDPISGHVSLFWYQQALGQGPEFLTYFQNEAQLDKSGLPSDRFFAERPEGSVSTLKIQRTQQEDSAVYLCASSRQFGQDSYEQYFGPGTRLTVT.

The chain joins TRBV5-1 to TRBJ2-1; D unclear. Germline loops: CDR1 SGHRS, CDR2 YFSETQ. CDR3 length equals 15 residues. V was pared by 2 bases and J by 4 bases, with 13 bases between. CDR3 amino acids: CASSFSGLPYNEQFF. The CDR3 bases are TGCGCCAGCAGCTTTTCCGGCTTACCGTACAATGAGCAGTTCTTC.

V usage is TRBV6-1 and J usage is TRBJ1-1; 10 bases are shared with TRBD1. Germline V gene lookup returns CDR1 MNHNS and CDR2 SASEGT. This CDR3 region has 14 residues. V gave up 5 bases and J gave up 8 bases; unmatched junction bases: 8. CDR3 residues: CASSPDRGPAEAFF. In DNA form, the CDR3 reads TGTGCCAGCAGTCCTGACAGGGGGCCTGCGGAAGCTTTCTTT.

This clone occurred once. The rearrangement uses TRBV23-1 and TRBJ1-5, with 7 bases lining up with TRBD1. TRBV23-1 is designated an ORF whose function remains uncertain. The CDR3 covers 20 residues. V was pared by 0 bases and J by 4 bases, with 18 bases of the junction left unmatched. The DNA for the CDR3 is TGCGCCAGCAGTCAATCGTTCATCCTATCCGACAGGGAGGGAAATCAGCCCCAGCATTTT. It is translated as CASSQSFILSDREGNQPQHF.

The rearrangement uses TRBV7-8 and TRBJ1-2; no clear D. This CDR3 has 16 residues. Germline lookup yields CDR1 SGHVS and CDR2 FQNEAQ. Trimming pared 8 bases from V and 0 bases from J, leaving 19 bases between. The CDR3 nucleotides read TGTGCCAGCGCCCCTGCCCCCCGATTAGCTAACTATGGCTACACCTTC. Its protein product is CASAPAPRLANYGYTF.

The chain is built from TRBV6-1 and TRBJ2-1; TRBD2 aligns across 11 bases. The CDR3 is made up of 17 amino acids. Germline CDR1 MNHNS, CDR2 SASEGT. V shed 0 bases, J shed 3 bases, and the junction held 4 bases outside the gene matches. The CDR3 reads CASSEATSGSFYNEQFF. Here the CDR3 DNA reads TGTGCCAGCAGTGAAGCTACTAGCGGGAGTTTCTACAATGAGCAGTTCTTC.

A single count supports this clone. The chain recombines TRBV28 with TRBJ2-5; perhaps TRBD1 as D (6 bases). Trimming stripped 6 bases from V and 4 bases from J, with 27 bases between. Per the germline V gene, CDR1 is MDHEN and CDR2 is SYDVKM. This CDR3 comprises 18 residues. The CDR3 DNA is TGTGCCAGCAGCTTAGTCCGCTCCAGGGGTCCTCGGAGAGAGACCCAGTACTTC. Protein: CASSLVRSRGPRRETQYF.

The chain employs TRBV5-1 and TRBJ2-7; TRBD2 aligns across 10 bases. This CDR3 contains 15 residues. The germline gives CDR1 SGHRS, CDR2 YFSETQ. Trimming removed 5 bases from V and 4 bases from J; junction bases left unmatched: 9. This CDR3 reads CASRPGLAVGYEQYF. The CDR3 coding sequence is TGCGCCAGCAGGCCCGGACTAGCGGTCGGATACGAGCAGTACTTC.

The chain joins TRBV15 to TRBJ2-7; TRBD2 matches at 10 bases. The CDR3 covers 15 residues. In germline, CDR1 is LNHNV, CDR2 YYDKDF (reference sequence). Trimming at V came to 0 bases and at J to 4 bases, leaving 3 bases not matched to a gene. The CDR3 loop is CATSRESAGGYEQYF. The CDR3 nucleotides read TGTGCCACCAGCAGAGAGTCAGCGGGAGGGTACGAGCAGTACTTC.

The chain is built from TRBV11-3 and TRBJ2-2, with a weak D call TRBD2 (7 bases). Germline V lookup: CDR1 SGHNT, CDR2 YENEEA. Trimming pared 5 bases from V and 7 bases from J, leaving 14 bases between. The CDR3 covers 14 residues. CDR3 loop: CASSQGGANGELFF. The CDR3 bases are TGTGCCAGCAGCCAAGGGGGGGCGAACGGGGAGCTGTTTTTT.

CDR3 DNA sequence: TGTGCCAGTAGGAGGAACCAGGGCTCTGGGGCCAACGTCCTGACTTTC. Its protein is CASRRNQGSGANVLTF. The chain employs TRBV19 and TRBJ2-6; a possible D gene is TRBD1 (5 bases). Per the germline V gene, CDR1 is LNHDA and CDR2 is SQIVND (reference sequence). V lost 6 bases to trimming and J lost 0 bases, with 12 bases between them. CDR3 size: 16 residues.

The chain carries TRBV28 and TRBJ2-1; 7 bases are shared with TRBD2. V dropped 3 bases and J dropped 7; count of bases not matched to a gene: 6. Germline CDR1 MDHEN, CDR2 SYDVKM. The CDR3 is made up of 14 amino acids. CDR3: CASSLSQAGNEQFF. The CDR3 coding sequence is TGTGCCAGCAGTTTGTCTCAAGCGGGGAATGAGCAGTTCTTC.

J is TRBJ2-5 and V is TRBV5-5; D could derive from TRBD1 or TRBD2 (6 bases each). The germline gives CDR1 SGHKS, CDR2 YYEKEE (reference sequence). CDR3 size: 15 residues. V lost 4 bases to trimming and J lost 2 bases, with 15 bases between them. CDR3 protein: CASSVLGGPQETQYF. The CDR3 bases are TGTGCCAGCAGCGTATTAGGGGGGCCACAAGAGACCCAGTACTTC.

The chain has TRBV27 and TRBJ1-1, with D uncertain. The CDR3 length is 13 residues. CDR1 is MNHEY and CDR2 is SMNVEV in the germline V gene (reference sequence). V was cut by 1 base and J by 1 base, with 4 bases left in between. The CDR3 protein is CASSLFWNTEAFF. The DNA for the CDR3 is TGTGCCAGCAGTTTATTTTGGAACACTGAAGCTTTCTTT.

In this sample, this clone turned up once. The J gene is TRBJ2-5, the V gene TRBV7-8; D remains ambiguous. This CDR3 is built from 15 residues. Germline V gene lookup returns CDR1 SGHVS and CDR2 FQNEAQ. Trimming removed 1 base at V and 1 base at J, with 10 bases between. In nucleotides, the CDR3 is TGTGCCAGCAGCTTAGTATCACAGACCCAAGAGACCCAGTACTTC. It is translated as CASSLVSQTQETQYF.

The chain combines TRBV27 with TRBJ2-5; TRBD2 is a possible D gene (6 bases). CDR1 and CDR2 from the germline V gene are MNHEY and SMNVEV (reference sequence). There are 16 residues in the CDR3. V lost 5 bases and J 7 bases, leaving 23 bases between the germline ends. The CDR3: CASSTMRGKHPGTQYF. The CDR3 DNA reads TGTGCCAGCAGTACGATGCGGGGCAAACATCCGGGGACCCAGTACTTC.

The rearrangement joins TRBV15 to TRBJ2-2, with 14 bases identical to TRBD2. The CDR3 covers 20 residues. Looked up from germline, CDR1 is LNHNV and CDR2 is YYDKDF (reference sequence). V lost 0 bases and J lost 6; bases outside the gene matches: 12. CDR3 loop: CATSRDMPGTSGSGSGELFF. CDR3 in DNA: TGTGCCACCAGCAGAGATATGCCCGGGACTAGCGGGAGTGGGTCCGGGGAGCTGTTTTTT.

A single count supports this clone. The CDR3 loop reads CASSGQGMKNIQYF. Written as DNA, the CDR3 is TGTGCCAGCAGTGGACAGGGTATGAAAAACATTCAGTACTTC. The chain links TRBV6-1 to TRBJ2-4; TRBD1 matches at 7 bases. The CDR3 loop spans 14 amino acids. The germline V gene has CDR1 MNHNS and CDR2 SASEGT. V shed 4 bases and J 4 bases; nucleotides not matched to a gene: 4.

The CDR3 loop is CASSYTSRGLTDTQYF. CDR3 DNA sequence: TGTGCCAGCAGTTACACGTCCCGGGGACTCACAGATACGCAGTATTTT. V is TRBV6-5 and J is TRBJ2-3, with a weak D call TRBD2 (6 bases). The CDR3 consists of 16 residues. V was cut by 2 bases and J by 2 bases, with 14 bases left in between. Germline V gene data show CDR1 as MNHEY and CDR2 as SVGAGI.

This clone was seen only once. This chain's CDR3 is CASSLIDRGKLFF. In nucleotides, the CDR3 is TGTGCCAGCAGTTTAATCGATCGGGGAAAACTGTTTTTT. The chain employs TRBV27 and TRBJ1-4; D is unclear. Germline values: CDR1 MNHEY, CDR2 SMNVEV (reference sequence). The CDR3 has 13 amino acids. The V and J ends lost 2 bases and 10 bases respectively, with 11 bases between them.

The V and J genes are TRBV2 and TRBJ1-3, with TRBD1 identical over 7 bases. With V trimmed by 6 bases and J by 0 bases, 17 bases remained unmatched. CDR3 length equals 19 residues. CDR1 and CDR2 from the germline V gene are SNHLY and FYNNEI. This CDR3 reads CASRPNTGTAISSGNTIYF. The CDR3 bases are TGTGCCAGCAGACCGAACACCGGGACAGCGATAAGCTCTGGAAACACCATATATTTT.

This chain joins TRBV25-1 and TRBJ1-1; D may be TRBD1 (6 bases). The germline V and J ends were trimmed by 5 bases and 4 bases, with 11 bases remaining between them. Germline V gene lookup returns CDR1 MGHDK and CDR2 SYGVNS. CDR3 length: 13 amino acids. This CDR3 reads CASSKQGGTEAFF. Written as DNA, the CDR3 is TGTGCCAGCAGTAAACAGGGTGGCACTGAAGCTTTCTTT. Full variable domain (outside the CDR3, taken from reference TRBV25-1 and TRBJ1-1): EADIYQTPRYLVIGTGKKITLECSQTMGHDKMYWYQQDPGMELHLIHYSYGVNSTEKGDLSSESTVSRIRTEHFPLTLESARPSHTSQYLCASSKQGGTEAFFGQGTRLTVV.

The V gene is TRBV6-1, the J gene TRBJ2-5, with D uncertain. The germline CDR1 and CDR2 sequences are MNHNS and SASEGT. The CDR3 is 12 amino acids. Trimming removed 0 bases at V and 4 bases at J, with 3 bases between. CDR3 in amino acids: CASSEAPETQYF. The CDR3 DNA reads as TGTGCCAGCAGTGAAGCCCCAGAGACCCAGTACTTC.

The chain is built from TRBV12-5 and TRBJ2-7; no clear D gene. Trimming shortened V by 5 bases and J by 7 bases, and 12 bases separated the two germline ends. This CDR3 has 12 residues. The germline V gene encodes CDR1 LGHNT and CDR2 FRNRAP. CDR3 sequence: CASGPAFLEQYF. In DNA, the CDR3 is TGTGCTAGTGGTCCCGCGTTCTTGGAGCAGTACTTC.

The V call is TRBV29-1, the J call TRBJ2-2; 11 bases map to TRBD1. With V trimmed by 7 bases and J by 1 base, 2 bases remained unmatched. Germline V gene lookup returns CDR1 SQVTM and CDR2 ANQGSEA. The CDR3 spans 14 residues. CDR3 bases: TGCAGCGGAGGGACAGGGGGGAACACCGGGGAGCTGTTTTTT. It specifies CSGGTGGNTGELFF.

This sequence joins TRBV19 and TRBJ2-2; no clear D gene. Germline values: CDR1 LNHDA, CDR2 SQIVND (reference sequence). V lost 4 bases and J 1 base, leaving 10 bases between the germline ends. This CDR3 is 15 amino acids long. The CDR3 nucleotides read TGTGCCAGTAGTAGGGCATCCGGGAACACCGGGGAGCTGTTTTTT. Translating it yields CASSRASGNTGELFF.

This chain joins TRBV6-6 and TRBJ2-7; D possibly matches TRBD1 or TRBD2 (5 bases each). CDR3 length equals 13 residues. V was trimmed by 6 bases and J by 0 bases, leaving 9 bases between them. Germline V lookup: CDR1 MNHNY, CDR2 SVGAGI (reference sequence). In nucleotides, the CDR3 is TGTGCCAGCAGCCGGGACGGCTCCTACGAGCAGTACTTC. It specifies CASSRDGSYEQYF.